A selection of T cell receptor beta chains follows, all from one sample in a study of CD8 T cells in Susac syndrome. Using its own MiXCR run on the immunoSEQ multiplex PCR reads, TCRdb lists one record per CDR3 protein. The sample has 150,000 to 200,000 distinct CDR3 sequences; 85% to 95% are singletons. The specimen sequenced was CD4+ T cells from PBMCs. Receptors originate from a human donor with Susac syndrome. CDR3s include the opening cysteine and the closing phenylalanine or tryptophan. Fields, in order: J gene, V gene, CDR3 protein.

TRBJ2-3 TRBV24-1 CATSPAGGGTDTQYF
TRBJ2-7 TRBV20-1 CSASVRDRGYEQYF
TRBJ1-1 TRBV5-1 CASSLGSLERAFF
TRBJ1-1 TRBV5-1 CASSLATGNTEAFF
TRBJ1-4 TRBV14 CASSQGGQGQFRDEKLFF
TRBJ1-1 TRBV10-3 CAISVGLNTEAFF
TRBJ2-1 TRBV3-1 CASSHTRGPEQFF
TRBJ2-6 TRBV5-1 CASSSNEGVGANVLTF
TRBJ1-2 TRBV2 CASRIQGGYGYTF
TRBJ1-5 TRBV9 CASSVGGVQPQHF
TRBJ1-5 TRBV30 CAWSDTHNQPQHF
TRBJ1-2 TRBV2 CASGVGENYGYTF
TRBJ1-4 TRBV15 CATSGGAGEKLFF
TRBJ1-2 TRBV3-1 CASSQSVTGLNYGYTF
TRBJ2-5 TRBV20-1 CSASSILAGGQETQYF
TRBJ2-3 TRBV29-1 CSVERGVGTDTQYF
TRBJ1-6 TRBV5-1 CASSLEIGSPLHF
TRBJ1-1 TRBV3-1 CASGPRGIATEAFF
TRBJ2-3 TRBV30 CAWSSNLAGGEDTQYF
TRBJ2-7 TRBV29-1 CSVEVGEQYF
TRBJ2-5 TRBV7-6 CASSAVLTETQYF
TRBJ2-5 TRBV21-1 CASSKGGIRETQYF
TRBJ1-1 TRBV24-1 CATSDPTGEAFF
TRBJ1-6 TRBV3-1 CASSRGVNSPLHF